Included here is one T cell receptor (beta chain) sequence, with context. The antigen remains undetermined. Trimming removed 4 bases from V and 3 bases from J; junction bases left unmatched: 5. The CDR3 contains 15 residues. The germline V gene encodes CDR1 SGHNT and CDR2 YENEEA. This entry belongs to a study of T cell responses to AZD1222 COVID-19 vaccine. Profiling relied on immunoSEQ multiplex PCR, and the TCRdb table lists in-frame clones only, not all of them. This sample carries under 200,000 clones, approximately 90% of them seen once, and the ten largest clones take about 1.6%. Study observations and caveats: Donors skewed white British and female; clonal diversity was possibly underestimated. Repertoires were sampled only after the peak T cell response. Dominant CD4 TCR responses targeted spike regions 160-218 and 743-854.

The sequence came from an adult in good health. This chain uses TRBV11-3 with TRBJ2-2; TRBD1 agrees at 7 bases. The sample was peripheral blood, taken on day 0 of AZD1222 vaccination. CDR3 sequence (DNA): TGTGCCAGCAGCTACCGGGACAGCCACACCGGGGAGCTGTTTTTT. Translation: CASSYRDSHTGELFF. The variable domain in full, completed from reference TRBV11-3 and TRBJ2-2, reads EAGVVQSPRYKIIEKKQPVAFWCNPISGHNTLYWYLQNLGQGPELLIRYENEEAVDDSQLPKDRFSAERLKGVDSTLKIQPAELGDSAVYLCASSYRDSHTGELFFGEGSRLTVL.